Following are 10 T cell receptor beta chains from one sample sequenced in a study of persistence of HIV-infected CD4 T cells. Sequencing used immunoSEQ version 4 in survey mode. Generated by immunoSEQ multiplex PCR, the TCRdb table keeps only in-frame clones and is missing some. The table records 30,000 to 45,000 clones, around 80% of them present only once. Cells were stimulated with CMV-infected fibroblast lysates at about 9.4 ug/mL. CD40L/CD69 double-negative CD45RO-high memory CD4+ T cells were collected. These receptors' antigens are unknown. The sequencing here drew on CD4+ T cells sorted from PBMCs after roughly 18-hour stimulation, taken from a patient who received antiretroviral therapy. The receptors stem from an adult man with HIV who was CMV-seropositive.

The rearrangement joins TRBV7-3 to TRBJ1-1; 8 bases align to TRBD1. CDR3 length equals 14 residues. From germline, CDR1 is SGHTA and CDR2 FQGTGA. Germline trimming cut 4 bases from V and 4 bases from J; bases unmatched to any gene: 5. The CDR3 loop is CASSSSGGVTEAFF. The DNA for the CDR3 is TGTGCCAGCAGCTCGTCAGGGGGCGTCACTGAAGCTTTCTTT. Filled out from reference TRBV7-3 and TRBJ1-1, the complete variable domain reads GAGVSQTPSNKVTEKGKYVELRCDPISGHTALYWYRQSLGQGPEFLIYFQGTGAADDSGLPNDRFFAVRPEGSVSTLKIQRTERGDSAVYLCASSSSGGVTEAFFGQGTRLTVV.

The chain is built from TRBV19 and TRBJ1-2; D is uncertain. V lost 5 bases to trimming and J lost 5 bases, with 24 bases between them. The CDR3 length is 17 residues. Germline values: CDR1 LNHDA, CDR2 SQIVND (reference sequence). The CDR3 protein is CASSPGVGGLYSYGYTF. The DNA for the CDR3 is TGTGCCAGTAGTCCCGGAGTGGGAGGGTTATACTCTTATGGCTACACCTTC.

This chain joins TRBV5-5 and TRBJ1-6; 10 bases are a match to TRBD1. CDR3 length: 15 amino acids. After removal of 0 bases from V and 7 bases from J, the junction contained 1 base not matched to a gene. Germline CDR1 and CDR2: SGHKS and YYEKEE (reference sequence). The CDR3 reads CASSLGQGANSPLHF. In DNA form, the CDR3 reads TGTGCCAGCAGCTTGGGACAGGGGGCCAATTCACCCCTCCACTTT.

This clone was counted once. Written as DNA, the CDR3 is TGTGCCATCAGTGAGGGAGTCAGGGGGGGAAATGAGCAGTTCTTC. Residues: CAISEGVRGGNEQFF. The V gene is TRBV10-3, the J gene TRBJ2-1; D is possibly TRBD1 or TRBD2 (7 bases each). CDR1 is ENHRY and CDR2 is SYGVKD in the germline V gene. Trimming stripped 2 bases from V and 7 bases from J, with 15 bases between. CDR3 length: 15 residues.

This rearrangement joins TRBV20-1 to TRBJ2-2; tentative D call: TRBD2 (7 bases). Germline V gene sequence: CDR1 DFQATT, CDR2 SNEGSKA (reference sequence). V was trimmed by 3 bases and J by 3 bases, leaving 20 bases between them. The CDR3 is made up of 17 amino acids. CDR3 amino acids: CSASLRGAGAHTGELFF. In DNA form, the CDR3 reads TGCAGTGCTAGTCTTCGCGGTGCGGGGGCCCACACCGGGGAGCTGTTTTTT.

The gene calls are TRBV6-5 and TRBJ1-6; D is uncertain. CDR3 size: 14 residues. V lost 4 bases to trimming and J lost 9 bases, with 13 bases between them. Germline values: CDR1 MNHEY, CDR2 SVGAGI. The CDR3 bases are TGTGCCAGCAGTTTAGTGAAGGTAACTTCACCCCTCCACTTT. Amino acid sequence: CASSLVKVTSPLHF.

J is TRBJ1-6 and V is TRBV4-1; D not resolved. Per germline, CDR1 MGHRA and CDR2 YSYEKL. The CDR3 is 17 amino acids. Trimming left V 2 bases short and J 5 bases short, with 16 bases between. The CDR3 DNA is TGCGCCAGCAGCCAAACCGGCCTGGACCGTGATAATTCACCCCTCCACTTT. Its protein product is CASSQTGLDRDNSPLHF.

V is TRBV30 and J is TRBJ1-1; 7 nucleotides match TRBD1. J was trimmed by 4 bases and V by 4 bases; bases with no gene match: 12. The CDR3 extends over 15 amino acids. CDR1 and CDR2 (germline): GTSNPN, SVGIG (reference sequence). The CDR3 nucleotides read TGTGCCTGGACCCTAGGAGGGACAGCCGGCACTGAAGCTTTCTTT. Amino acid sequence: CAWTLGGTAGTEAFF.

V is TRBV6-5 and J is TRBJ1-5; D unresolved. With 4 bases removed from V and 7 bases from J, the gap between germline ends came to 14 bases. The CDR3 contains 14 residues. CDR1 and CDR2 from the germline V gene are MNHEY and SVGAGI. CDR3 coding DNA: TGTGCCAGCAGTTCGCGAGTGGGCAGCCAGCCCCAGCATTTT. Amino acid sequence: CASSSRVGSQPQHF.

The CDR3 reads CASSGTSGPTGELFF. As DNA, the CDR3 is TGTGCCAGCAGTGGGACTAGCGGACCCACCGGGGAGCTGTTTTTT. The chain is built from TRBV6-4 and TRBJ2-2; 10 bases map to TRBD2. Trimming at V came to 4 bases and at J to 4 bases, leaving 3 bases not matched to a gene. The V gene's germline CDR1 is MRHNA and CDR2 SNTAGT. This CDR3 contains 15 residues.